Below are 21 T cell receptor beta chains sequenced from a single sample in a study of healthy donors' naive CD4 and CD8 T cells. Each TCR library used approximately 500 ng of total RNA and a linear amplification protocol. MiXCR, applied by TCRdb to the reads, yields one record per CDR3 protein. The table shows 150,000 to 200,000 distinct CDR3 sequences, with about 74% occurring only once. Sequencing was performed on naive CD4+ and CD8+ T cells sorted from blood, pooled from several donors. All receptors come from a pool of human donors in good health; the sample pools cells from several healthy donors.

The sample holds a few counts of this clonotype. The chain combines TRBV6-5 with TRBJ2-3; 7 nucleotides agree with TRBD1. The CDR3 has 14 amino acids. J lost 0 bases, V lost 4 bases, and 1 base had no gene match. CDR1 and CDR2 (germline): MNHEY, SVGAGI. CDR3 in DNA: TGTGCCAGCAGTTGGGGACAGAGCACAGATACGCAGTATTTT. Residues: CASSWGQSTDTQYF.

This clonotype was counted only a few times. V is TRBV6-5 and J is TRBJ2-7; no firm D call. The CDR3 runs 11 residues. Trimming shortened V by 7 bases and J by 7 bases, and 11 bases separated the two germline ends. The germline V gene encodes CDR1 MNHEY and CDR2 SVGAGI. The CDR3 coding sequence is TGTGCCAGCAACCTCGGTCTTGAGCAGTACTTC. Protein sequence: CASNLGLEQYF.

CDR3 in amino acids: CASSRAGAPYNEQFF. DNA for the CDR3: TGTGCCAGCAGCAGAGCGGGGGCCCCTTATAATGAGCAGTTCTTC. The rearrangement links TRBV6-5 to TRBJ2-1; 8 bases are a match to TRBD2. J gave up 7 bases and V 6 bases, and 11 bases lay outside the gene matches. The germline V gene encodes CDR1 MNHEY and CDR2 SVGAGI. The CDR3 extends over 15 amino acids.

CDR3 DNA: TGCAGCGTTGTACCACAGGGGGCGAGCTACGAGCAGTACTTC. Amino acid sequence: CSVVPQGASYEQYF. The chain has TRBV29-1 and TRBJ2-7; TRBD1 matches at 9 bases. CDR1 SQVTM and CDR2 ANQGSEA come from the germline V gene. V was clipped by 4 bases and J by 3 bases; unmatched bases: 7. The CDR3 totals 14 residues.

This rearrangement joins TRBV20-1 to TRBJ2-5; no firm D call. V was shortened by 3 bases and J by 4 bases, with 9 bases between the two germline ends. The CDR3 covers 12 residues. Germline CDR1 reads DFQATT; CDR2 reads SNEGSKA (reference sequence). The CDR3 region has the DNA TGCAGTGCTAGGGGTTTGCCAGAGACCCAGTACTTC. Encoded protein: CSARGLPETQYF.

This clonotype has a single count. The rearrangement joins TRBV6-5 to TRBJ1-1; D ambiguous. Trimming shortened V by 5 bases and J by 6 bases, and 13 bases separated the two germline ends. CDR3 size: 13 residues. Germline V gene sequence: CDR1 MNHEY, CDR2 SVGAGI. In DNA, the CDR3 is TGTGCCAGCAGTACCCTCAGCGCGCCTGAAGCTTTCTTT. This gives the protein CASSTLSAPEAFF.

The chain has TRBV19 and TRBJ1-1; the D is unclear. Trimming shortened V by 6 bases and J by 1 base, and 15 bases separated the two germline ends. CDR3 size: 15 residues. Germline CDR1 reads LNHDA; CDR2 reads SQIVND (reference sequence). The chain's CDR3 is CASRKAVRGNTEAFF. CDR3 sequence (DNA): TGTGCCAGTAGAAAGGCTGTCCGGGGGAACACTGAAGCTTTCTTT.

The J gene is TRBJ2-7, the V gene TRBV7-8; 12 nucleotides match TRBD2. With V trimmed by 1 base and J by 4 bases, 11 bases remained unmatched. Germline values: CDR1 SGHVS, CDR2 FQNEAQ. The CDR3 consists of 18 residues. This chain's CDR3 is CASSLGLAGGRRDYEQYF. As DNA, the CDR3 is TGTGCCAGCAGCTTAGGCCTAGCGGGAGGGCGAAGGGATTACGAGCAGTACTTC.

The J gene is TRBJ2-3, the V gene TRBV29-1, with D uncertain. Trimming pared 7 bases from V and 10 bases from J, leaving 15 bases between. Per germline, CDR1 SQVTM and CDR2 ANQGSEA. This CDR3 is 11 amino acids long. CDR3 DNA sequence: TGCAGCGCTTCCGCCGGGTACCCGCAGTATTTT. Amino acids: CSASAGYPQYF.

J is TRBJ2-7 and V is TRBV6-2 or TRBV6-3; D is possibly TRBD2 (5 bases). CDR3 length: 15 residues. Germline CDR1 reads MNHEY; CDR2 reads SVGEGT. Trimming pared 6 bases from V and 2 bases from J, leaving 17 bases between. CDR3 nucleotides: TGTGCCAGCAGAAACAGAGGGAGTTATCCCTACGAGCAGTACTTC. It yields the protein CASRNRGSYPYEQYF.

The gene calls are TRBV6-5 and TRBJ2-1; 8 bases match TRBD1. The germline V gene encodes CDR1 MNHEY and CDR2 SVGAGI. J lost 6 bases, V lost 6 bases, and 1 base had no gene match. The CDR3 spans 12 residues. CDR3 residues: CASRTGGNEQFF. As DNA, the CDR3 is TGTGCCAGCAGAACAGGGGGCAATGAGCAGTTCTTC.

The chain recombines TRBV4-3 with TRBJ1-1; D unresolved. The CDR3 covers 17 residues. In germline, CDR1 is LGHNA, CDR2 YSLEER. The V and J ends lost 2 bases and 4 bases respectively, with 20 bases between them. CDR3 region: CASSQLGYGNSVTEAFF. The CDR3 coding sequence is TGCGCCAGCAGCCAATTGGGTTACGGGAACAGCGTCACTGAAGCTTTCTTT.

The chain combines TRBV30 with TRBJ1-1; 8 bases map to TRBD1. The CDR3 sequence is 14 residues long. J was trimmed by 3 bases and V by 5 bases; bases with no gene match: 8. Germline V gene sequence: CDR1 GTSNPN, CDR2 SVGIG (reference sequence). CDR3: CAWSQGAGYTEAFF. CDR3 nucleotide sequence: TGTGCCTGGTCCCAGGGGGCAGGGTACACTGAAGCTTTCTTT. The full variable domain, completed using reference TRBV30 and TRBJ1-1, is SQTIHQWPATLVQPVGSPLSLECTVEGTSNPNLYWYRQAAGRGLQLLFYSVGIGQISSEVPQNLSASRPQDRQFILSSKKLLLSDSGFYLCAWSQGAGYTEAFFGQGTRLTVV.

V is TRBV15 and J is TRBJ2-6; D is uncertain. The CDR3 consists of 14 residues. V was clipped by 3 bases and J by 3 bases, with 6 bases between them. Germline CDR1 reads LNHNV; CDR2 reads YYDKDF (reference sequence). The CDR3 here is CATSSPHGANVLTF. In DNA form, the CDR3 reads TGTGCCACCAGCAGTCCTCATGGGGCCAACGTCCTGACTTTC.

The DNA of the CDR3 is TGCAGTGCTAGAGATGGGGCCGGGAGCTCCTACGAGCAGTACTTC. Translated, it gives CSARDGAGSSYEQYF. The genes are TRBV20-1 and TRBJ2-7; tentatively, D is TRBD2 (6 bases). The CDR3 totals 15 residues. V lost 0 bases, J lost 0 bases, and 12 bases lay in between. CDR1 is DFQATT, CDR2 SNEGSKA, per germline (reference sequence).

This clonotype has just a few counts. The chain's CDR3 is CSVESGTSEAYEQYF. The DNA of the CDR3 is TGCAGCGTTGAATCGGGGACTAGCGAGGCTTACGAGCAGTACTTC. This chain links TRBV29-1 with TRBJ2-7, with 10 bases fitting TRBD2. From germline, CDR1 is SQVTM and CDR2 ANQGSEA. The junction had 8 bases not matched to a gene; V was cut back by 2 bases and J by 4 bases. CDR3 length: 15 residues.

This chain uses TRBV10-3 with TRBJ2-3; TRBD1 might be the D (6 bases). The ends were cut back, 11 bases at V and 2 bases at J, with 20 bases in the middle. Germline V lookup: CDR1 ENHRY, CDR2 SYGVKD. The CDR3 length is 15 residues. The CDR3, as DNA: TGTGCCGTCCGATCCCGGGACAACTACACAGATACGCAGTATTTT. This encodes CAVRSRDNYTDTQYF.

This clonotype was detected once. At one boundary the junction diverges from the germline segment, which might be a read error. V gene TRBV18 combines with J gene TRBJ2-1, with 7 bases that match TRBD1. CDR3 length: 14 residues. In germline, CDR1 is KGHSH, CDR2 LQKENI. CDR3 DNA sequence: TGTGCCAGCCCACCGAGGGACAGCGCTACACGCATGTTCTTC. This codes for CASPPRDSATRMFF.

This sequence joins TRBV5-1 and TRBJ2-7, with unresolved D. Trimming left V 0 bases short and J 7 bases short, with 8 bases between. CDR3 length: 12 amino acids. Germline V gene lookup returns CDR1 SGHRS and CDR2 YFSETQ. The DNA for the CDR3 is TGCGCCAGCAGCTTGGAAACTATGGAGCAGTACTTC. Its protein is CASSLETMEQYF.

This sequence joins TRBV5-4 and TRBJ2-1, with 7 positions matching TRBD1. This CDR3 is 15 amino acids long. The germline CDR1 and CDR2 sequences are SGHNT and YYREEE (reference sequence). The V and J ends lost 1 base and 1 base, in that order; junction bases with no gene match: 2. The CDR3 region has the DNA TGTGCCAGCAGCTTGAAGGGGGCGTCCTACAATGAGCAGTTCTTC. Translation: CASSLKGASYNEQFF.

This sequence joins TRBV20-1 and TRBJ2-5; TRBD1 is a possible D gene (5 bases). The length of the CDR3 is 14 residues. Between the trimmed V and J ends, which lost 0 bases and 1 base, there was a span of 9 bases. Germline V CDR1 and CDR2: DFQATT, SNEGSKA (reference sequence). The CDR3 nucleotides read TGCAGTGCTAGAGATGGGGCAGGCCAAGAGACCCAGTACTTC. Translation gives CSARDGAGQETQYF.